What follows are 22 T cell receptor beta chains derived from one specimen sequenced in a study of T cell changes during pregnancy in multiple sclerosis. Sequenced by immunoSEQ multiplex PCR; TCRdb stores in-frame clones only, minus some. The sample consists of around 33,000 clones, over 85% of them appearing once. Here the sequenced sample was peripheral blood, taken in the third trimester of pregnancy. Receptors originate from a female donor in good health, enrolled as a control in a pregnancy study.

The chain recombines TRBV9 with TRBJ2-5, with 11 positions matching TRBD2. V dropped 0 bases and J dropped 5; count of bases not matched to a gene: 6. Germline V gives CDR1 SGDLS, CDR2 YYNGEE. The CDR3 consists of 16 residues. Written as DNA, the CDR3 is TGTGCCAGCAGCGTAGCCGGGACTAGCGGCGGGGAGACCCAGTACTTC. Its translation is CASSVAGTSGGETQYF. The whole variable domain, filled in from reference TRBV9 and TRBJ2-5, reads DSGVTQTPKHLITATGQRVTLRCSPRSGDLSVYWYQQSLDQGLQFLIQYYNGEERAKGNILERFSAQQFPDLHSELNLSSLELGDSALYFCASSVAGTSGGETQYFGPGTRLLVL.

Only one count was recorded for this clone. The chain employs TRBV2 and TRBJ1-1; D is unclear. This CDR3 contains 11 residues. Trimming took 8 bases from V and 6 from J, leaving 10 bases between them. The germline V gene encodes CDR1 SNHLY and CDR2 FYNNEI. As DNA, the CDR3 is TGTGCCAGCCACTTGGTTTCTGAAGCTTTCTTT. This encodes CASHLVSEAFF.

V usage is TRBV5-6 and J usage is TRBJ1-2, with unresolved D. This CDR3 has 14 amino acids. V was pared by 4 bases and J by 6 bases, with 16 bases between. Per germline, CDR1 SGHDT and CDR2 YYEEEE. DNA for the CDR3: TGTGCCAGCAGCACACCCAGAATCCAGGATGGCTACACCTTC. Translation: CASSTPRIQDGYTF.

The chain recombines TRBV12-5 with TRBJ1-2; 7 nucleotides line up with TRBD1. Germline lookup yields CDR1 LGHNT and CDR2 FRNRAP. This CDR3 has 14 amino acids. With 7 bases clipped from V and 5 bases from J, the junction kept 10 bases outside the gene matches. The CDR3, as DNA: TGTGCTAGTGCCGAGGGACAGCCGGGGTATGGCTACACCTTC. Its translation: CASAEGQPGYGYTF.

In this sample, this clone turned up once. The chain employs TRBV19 and TRBJ1-4; 7 bases are a match to TRBD1. J lost 7 bases, V lost 2 bases, and 7 bases had no gene match. Germline V CDR1 and CDR2: LNHDA, SQIVND (reference sequence). CDR3 length equals 15 residues. DNA of the CDR3: TGTGCCAGTAGTATAATGGCGACAGGGTCTGAAAAACTGTTTTTT. It encodes CASSIMATGSEKLFF. Variable domain in full (rest from reference TRBV19 and TRBJ1-4): DGGITQSPKYLFRKEGQNVTLSCEQNLNHDAMYWYRQDPGQGLRLIYYSQIVNDFQKGDIAEGYSVSREKKESFPLTVTSAQKNPTAFYLCASSIMATGSEKLFFGSGTQLSVL.

This clone was found a few times. V usage is TRBV7-3 and J usage is TRBJ1-1; D not certain. Germline V gives CDR1 SGHTA, CDR2 FQGTGA. The ends were cut back, 5 bases at V and 2 bases at J, with 6 bases in the middle. The CDR3 contains 12 residues. CDR3 sequence: CASSHSNTEAFF. The CDR3 region has the DNA TGTGCCAGCAGCCACAGTAACACTGAAGCTTTCTTT.

The chain couples TRBV9 to TRBJ2-3; TRBD2 matches at 7 bases. V was clipped by 3 bases and J by 6 bases; unmatched bases: 13. The germline V gene has CDR1 SGDLS and CDR2 YYNGEE. This CDR3 is 16 amino acids long. The CDR3 bases are TGTGCCAGCAGCGGGTATCTGGCGGGAGCAACCGATACGCAGTATTTT. Translated, it gives CASSGYLAGATDTQYF. Filled out from reference TRBV9 and TRBJ2-3, the complete variable domain reads DSGVTQTPKHLITATGQRVTLRCSPRSGDLSVYWYQQSLDQGLQFLIQYYNGEERAKGNILERFSAQQFPDLHSELNLSSLELGDSALYFCASSGYLAGATDTQYFGPGTRLTVL.

The genes are TRBV6-1 and TRBJ2-7, with D hard to call. This CDR3 spans 16 amino acids. The V and J ends lost 0 bases and 0 bases respectively, with 12 bases between them. Germline-derived CDR1 and CDR2 are MNHNS and SASEGT. CDR3 loop: CASSEAWSLVSYEQYF. The DNA of the CDR3 is TGTGCCAGCAGTGAAGCGTGGAGTCTTGTCTCCTACGAGCAGTACTTC.

The chain uses TRBV12-1 and TRBJ1-1. TRBV12-1 is a known pseudogene. This CDR3 spans 13 amino acids. This CDR3 reads CASSFWRGTEAFF. The CDR3 nucleotides read TGTGCCAGCAGCTTTTGGCGCGGAACTGAAGCTTTCTTT.

V and J are TRBV19 and TRBJ1-5; weak D call: TRBD1 (5 bases). The CDR3 totals 14 residues. Germline-derived CDR1 and CDR2 are LNHDA and SQIVND (reference sequence). V shed 5 bases and J shed 3 bases, with 11 bases lying between them. CDR3 protein: CASSWRGPNQPQHF. DNA for the CDR3: TGTGCCAGTAGTTGGAGGGGTCCCAATCAGCCCCAGCATTTT.

The chain links TRBV10-3 to TRBJ2-5, with 12 bases fitting TRBD2. The germline V gene encodes CDR1 ENHRY and CDR2 SYGVKD. CDR3 length: 16 amino acids. The trim removed 0 bases at V and 5 bases at J, leaving 4 bases unmatched. CDR3 region: CAISESTSGGLETQYF. CDR3 DNA sequence: TGTGCCATCAGTGAGTCTACTAGCGGGGGGTTGGAGACCCAGTACTTC.

The chain's CDR3 is CASRQPGAHYEQYF. In DNA, the CDR3 is TGTGCCAGCAGACAACCGGGAGCGCACTACGAGCAGTACTTC. This chain links TRBV2 with TRBJ2-7, with D tentatively TRBD2 (6 bases). The CDR3 contains 14 residues. V shed 6 bases and J shed 3 bases, with 15 bases lying between them. Germline V gene lookup returns CDR1 SNHLY and CDR2 FYNNEI.

This clone has only a few counts. The chain carries TRBV13 and TRBJ2-7; D remains ambiguous. CDR1 is PRHDT, CDR2 FYEKMQ, per germline (reference sequence). The germline V and J ends were trimmed by 0 bases and 5 bases, with 11 bases remaining between them. This CDR3 has 14 residues. CDR3 residues: CASSLGPGFDEQYF. The CDR3 region has the DNA TGTGCCAGCAGCTTAGGCCCCGGTTTCGACGAGCAGTACTTC. Full variable domain (rest looked up from reference TRBV13 and TRBJ2-7): AAGVIQSPRHLIKEKRETATLKCYPIPRHDTVYWYQQGPGQDPQFLISFYEKMQSDKGSIPDRFSAQQFSDYHSELNMSSLELGDSALYFCASSLGPGFDEQYFGPGTRLTVT.

The chain joins TRBV4-1 to TRBJ1-5, with D maybe TRBD1 (5 bases). Per germline, CDR1 MGHRA and CDR2 YSYEKL. V shed 0 bases and J shed 5 bases, with 11 bases lying between them. CDR3 size: 15 residues. The CDR3 sequence: CASSQDKGRDQPQHF. CDR3 coding DNA: TGCGCCAGCAGCCAAGATAAGGGGAGGGATCAGCCCCAGCATTTT.

The V call is TRBV27, the J call TRBJ1-3; 7 positions match TRBD1. With 6 bases clipped from V and 0 bases from J, the junction kept 8 bases outside the gene matches. The CDR3 spans 16 residues. CDR1 is MNHEY, CDR2 SMNVEV, per germline (reference sequence). CDR3 sequence (DNA): TGTGCCAGCAGAAAGGCAGGGGGTAACTCTGGAAACACCATATATTTT. Translating gives CASRKAGGNSGNTIYF.

V is TRBV29-1 and J is TRBJ1-2; the D is unclear. In germline, CDR1 is SQVTM, CDR2 ANQGSEA. Trimming took off 3 bases at V and 7 bases at J, with 6 bases between the two ends. The CDR3 has 10 amino acids. CDR3 bases: TGCAGCGTTGACAGCGGTGGCTACACCTTC. The encoded protein is CSVDSGGYTF. The entire variable domain, with the rest obtained from reference TRBV29-1 and TRBJ1-2, is as follows: SAVISQKPSRDICQRGTSLTIQCQVDSQVTMMFWYRQQPGQSLTLIATANQGSEATYESGFVIDKFPISRPNLTFSTLTVSNMSPEDSSIYLCSVDSGGYTFGSGTRLTVV.

The J gene is TRBJ2-7, the V gene TRBV6-8, with 7 bases fitting TRBD1. The CDR3 is 12 residues long. Germline-derived CDR1 and CDR2 are MNHGY and SAAAGT. J was trimmed by 3 bases and V by 7 bases; bases with no gene match: 3. The chain's CDR3 is CASNRQGYEQYF. As DNA, the CDR3 is TGTGCCAGCAATAGACAGGGCTACGAGCAGTACTTC.

This clone was counted a few times. This chain connects TRBV18 to TRBJ1-2; possible D gene TRBD1, 6 bases. This CDR3 region has 15 residues. Germline CDR1 reads KGHSH; CDR2 reads LQKENI. V lost 3 bases, J lost 4 bases, and 15 bases lay in between. As DNA, the CDR3 is TGTGCCAGCTCACCGTCGACAGGTCGGGGCTATGGCTACACCTTC. Amino acid sequence: CASSPSTGRGYGYTF.

The gene calls are TRBV11-3 and TRBJ2-1, with 8 bases that match TRBD2. Germline V gene lookup returns CDR1 SGHNT and CDR2 YENEEA. The trim removed 1 base at V and 0 bases at J, leaving 5 bases unmatched. This CDR3 comprises 17 residues. The DNA for the CDR3 is TGTGCCAGCAGCTTAGGGACTAGCTCGAGCTCCTACAATGAGCAGTTCTTC. Protein: CASSLGTSSSSYNEQFF.

The chain recombines TRBV12-5 with TRBJ2-3; TRBD2 matches at 8 bases. The CDR3 spans 15 residues. J gave up 4 bases and V 5 bases, and 8 bases lay outside the gene matches. The germline CDR1 and CDR2 sequences are LGHNT and FRNRAP. The CDR3 region is CASGQSGTRPDTQYF. In DNA form, the CDR3 reads TGTGCTAGTGGTCAATCCGGGACTAGACCAGATACGCAGTATTTT. Complete variable domain (other parts from reference TRBV12-5 and TRBJ2-3): DARVTQTPRHKVTEMGQEVTMRCQPILGHNTVFWYRQTMMQGLELLAYFRNRAPLDDSGMPKDRFSAEMPDATLATLKIQPSEPRDSAVYFCASGQSGTRPDTQYFGPGTRLTVL.

The rearrangement links TRBV1 to TRBJ1-5; TRBD1, the D gene given by the table, was not confirmed from the DNA. TRBV1 is recorded as a pseudogene. The CDR3 is made up of 17 amino acids. CDR3 sequence: CTSSQGGRGVNNQPQHF. CDR3 nucleotides: TGCACCAGCAGCCAAGGGGGCAGGGGGGTCAACAATCAGCCCCAGCATTTT.

V is TRBV11-2 and J is TRBJ2-7; 7 bases are shared with TRBD2. The CDR3 totals 16 residues. V lost 3 bases and J lost 1; bases outside the gene matches: 9. CDR1 and CDR2 from the germline V gene are SGHAT and FQNNGV. Written as DNA, the CDR3 is TGTGCCAGCAGCTTCACCGGGGGGAGGTCTTCCTACGAGCAGTACTTC. This sequence encodes CASSFTGGRSSYEQYF.